This T cell receptor beta chain was profiled in a study of OX40 agonist ivuxolimab in advanced cancers. TCRdb's copy holds only in-frame clones and misses some; the assay was immunoSEQ multiplex PCR. Found here are 65,000 or so clones, roughly 84% of them singletons; the top ten hold approximately 2.4%. CDR3 length: 15 amino acids. CDR1 is MGHRA, CDR2 YSYEKL, per germline. The V gene lost 2 bases and the J gene lost 4 bases, with 12 bases spanning the gap. The V and J genes are TRBV4-1 and TRBJ1-5; D not resolved. This TCR was recovered from an adult with an advanced solid tumor such as melanoma, head and neck, liver or kidney cancer. Sequenced here: CD4+ or CD8+ T cells sorted from blood, sampled in a trial of the OX40 agonist ivuxolimab. CDR3: CASSQSPPGNQPQHF. The DNA for the CDR3 is TGCGCCAGCAGCCAATCCCCCCCGGGAAATCAGCCCCAGCATTTT.